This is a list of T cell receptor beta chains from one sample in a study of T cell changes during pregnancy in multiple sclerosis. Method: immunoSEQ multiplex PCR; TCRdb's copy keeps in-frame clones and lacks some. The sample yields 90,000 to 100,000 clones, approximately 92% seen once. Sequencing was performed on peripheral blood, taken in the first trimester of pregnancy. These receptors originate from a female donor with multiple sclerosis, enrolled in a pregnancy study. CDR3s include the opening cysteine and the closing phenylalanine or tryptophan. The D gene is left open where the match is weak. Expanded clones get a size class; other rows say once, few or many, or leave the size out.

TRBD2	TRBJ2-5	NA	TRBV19	TGTGCCAGTAGTATGCCGCGGGGACTAGCGGGGTGGGAGACCCAGTACTTC	CASSMPRGLAGWETQYF
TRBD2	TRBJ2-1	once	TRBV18	TGTGCCAGCTCACCCGCGGCTAGCGGGGGGTACAATGAGCAGTTCTTC	CASSPAASGGYNEQFF
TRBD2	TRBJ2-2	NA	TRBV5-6	TGTGCCAGCAGACTAGCGGGCCCGAACACCGGGGAGCTGTTTTTT	CASRLAGPNTGELFF
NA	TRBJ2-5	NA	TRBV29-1	TGCAGCGTTGGACACAGTTACCAAGAGACCCAGTACTTC	CSVGHSYQETQYF
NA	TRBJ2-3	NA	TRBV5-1	TGCGCCAGCAGCACAGGGACTACTAGCACAGATACGCAGTATTTT	CASSTGTTSTDTQYF
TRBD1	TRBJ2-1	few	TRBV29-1	TGCAGCGTAGGGACAGGGCCGAGCTCCTACAATGAGCAGTTCTTC	CSVGTGPSSYNEQFF
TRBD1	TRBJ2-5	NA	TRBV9	TGTGCCAGCAGCGAGGGGACAGGGGCTGAGACCCAGTACTTC	CASSEGTGAETQYF
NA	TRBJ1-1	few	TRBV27	TGTGCCAGCAGTTGGGAGGGGAACACTGAAGCTTTCTTT	CASSWEGNTEAFF
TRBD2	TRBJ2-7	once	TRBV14	TGTGCCAGCGGTAAGGCTAGCGGCTACGAGCAGTACTTC	CASGKASGYEQYF
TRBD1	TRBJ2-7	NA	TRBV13	TGTGCCAGCAGACCGACAGGGGGTTCCTACGAGCAGTACTTC	CASRPTGGSYEQYF
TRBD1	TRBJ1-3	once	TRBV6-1	TGTGCCAGCAGTGCCCTACAGGGGGGCTCTGGAAACACCATATATTTT	CASSALQGGSGNTIYF
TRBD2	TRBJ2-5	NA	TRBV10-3	TGTGCCATCAGTACGAGCGGGGGGTTCCAAGAGACCCAGTACTTC	CAISTSGGFQETQYF
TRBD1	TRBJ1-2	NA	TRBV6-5	TGTGCCAGCAGTTCCCGACAGGGGTTTTATGGCTACACCTTC	CASSSRQGFYGYTF
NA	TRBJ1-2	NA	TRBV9	TGTGCCAGCAACGGACAGCTTGGAGGCTACACCTTC	CASNGQLGGYTF
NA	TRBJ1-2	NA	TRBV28	TGTGCCAGCAGTTCGTCATGGGAAGGGGCAGCTAACTATGGCTACACCTTC	CASSSSWEGAANYGYTF
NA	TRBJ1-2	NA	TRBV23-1	TGCGCCAGCAGTCAATCCATGTTTCGGTCCGGCTACACCTTC	CASSQSMFRSGYTF
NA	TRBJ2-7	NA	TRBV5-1	TGCGCCAGCAGCTCAGGGGGGAGGATTCTCTTAGAGCAGTACTTC	CASSSGGRILLEQYF
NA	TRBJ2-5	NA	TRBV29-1	TGCAGCGTAACAGGGCAGCAAGAGACCCAGTACTTC	CSVTGQQETQYF
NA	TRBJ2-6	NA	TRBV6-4	TGTGCCAAAAGGGGGGCGGGGGACCACTCTGGGGCCAACGTCCTGACTTTC	CAKRGAGDHSGANVLTF
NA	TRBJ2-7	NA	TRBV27	TGTGCCAGCAGTTCCAGGGGAAACGACGAGCAGTACTTC	CASSSRGNDEQYF
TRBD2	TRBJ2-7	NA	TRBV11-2	TGTGCCAGCAGCCTACAGTGGACTAGCGGGGGTGGGGAGCAGTACTTC	CASSLQWTSGGGEQYF
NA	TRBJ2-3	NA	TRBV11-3	TGTGCCAGCAGCTTCCGGGAAGATACGCAGTATTTT	CASSFREDTQYF
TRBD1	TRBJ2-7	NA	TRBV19	TGTGCCAGTAGTATCAGGGACAGCCCAACCTACGAGCAGTACTTC	CASSIRDSPTYEQYF